This TCR beta chain was retrieved from a study of CD8 T cells in Susac syndrome. After extraction with the RNeasy kit, roughly 0.45 to 1 ug of the RNA was reverse transcribed using random hexamers. Across 54 Vbeta and 13 Jbeta, immunoSEQ multiplex PCR amplified TCR beta CDR3. TCRdb itself ran the immunoSEQ multiplex PCR reads through MiXCR, one entry per CDR3 protein. The sample includes about 200,000 distinct CDR3 sequences, around 93% of them seen just once. CD8+ and CD4+ T cells were negatively isolated; TEMRA cells were FACS-enriched. The CDR3 totals 15 residues. Deletions cut 1 base from V and 7 bases from J, with 14 bases between. Looked up from germline, CDR1 is MGHRA and CDR2 is YSYEKL.

The specimen was CD4+ T cells from PBMCs. This rearrangement joins TRBV4-1 to TRBJ2-1, with unresolved D. The receptor's source is a human donor with multiple sclerosis. DNA of the CDR3: TGCGCCAGCAGCCAAGTACCCCCGTTTGGAAATGAGCAGTTCTTC. Protein sequence: CASSQVPPFGNEQFF.